This is a list of T cell receptor beta chains from one sample in a study of CD8+ T cells in alopecia areata. Libraries were prepared by immunoSEQ multiplex PCR; TCRdb keeps only in-frame clonotypes and omits some of them. The sample lists around 120,000 clones; approximately 58% were seen once. The material sequenced was CD4+ T cells sorted from blood. Receptor source: a human donor in good health. CDR3s include the opening cysteine and the closing phenylalanine or tryptophan. A D gene is named only where the DNA matches it firmly. Clone size appears in some rows only: once, few, many, or a class for an expanded clone.

.,TRBV20-1,TRBJ1-1,.,CSARGIEKAFF,TGCAGTGCACGGGGGATTGAAAAAGCTTTCTTT
.,TRBV15,TRBJ2-5,TRBD2,CATRPGLQETQYF,TGTGCCACCAGACCGGGACTACAAGAGACCCAGTACTTC
few,TRBV7-9,TRBJ1-5,.,CASRAYGQPQHF,TGTGCCAGCAGGGCGTACGGTCAGCCCCAGCATTTT
.,TRBV15,TRBJ1-5,.,CATSRDKANQPQHF,TGTGCCACCAGCAGAGATAAGGCGAATCAGCCCCAGCATTTT
once,TRBV5-6,TRBJ2-6,.,CASSLGSSGANVLTF,TGTGCCAGCAGCTTGGGGAGCTCTGGGGCCAACGTCCTGACTTTC
.,TRBV7-9,TRBJ2-7,.,CASSPAASDYEQYF,TGTGCCAGCAGCCCAGCGGCTTCGGACTACGAGCAGTACTTC
.,TRBV2,TRBJ2-1,.,CASSETGYPWDEQFF,TGTGCCAGCAGTGAAACGGGGTACCCCTGGGATGAGCAGTTCTTC
many,TRBV29-1,TRBJ2-3,.,CSAPGPAGSNPDTQYF,TGCAGCGCCCCCGGCCCGGCAGGGTCTAACCCAGATACGCAGTATTTT
once,TRBV4-1,TRBJ2-7,TRBD2,CASSQSGTLSYEQYF,TGCGCCAGCAGCCAGAGCGGGACGCTATCCTACGAGCAGTACTTC
.,TRBV6-5,TRBJ1-1,.,CASSYLRGTEAFF,TGTGCCAGCAGTTATCTGCGGGGCACTGAAGCTTTCTTT
.,TRBV30,TRBJ1-2,.,CAWSVQVVAGVSYTF,TGTGCCTGGAGTGTACAAGTTGTCGCAGGGGTTAGCTACACCTTC
.,TRBV29-1,TRBJ2-5,TRBD1,CSVEPSGTGLRGETQYF,TGCAGCGTTGAGCCGTCCGGGACAGGTCTTCGGGGGGAGACCCAGTACTTC
.,TRBV2,TRBJ2-2,.,CASSGLEATGELFF,TGTGCCAGCAGTGGGCTAGAGGCCACCGGGGAGCTGTTTTTT
once,TRBV5-6,TRBJ1-6,.,CASSFWGLLRNSPLHF,TGTGCCAGCAGCTTTTGGGGATTGTTGAGGAATTCACCCCTCCACTTT
once,TRBV29-1,TRBJ1-1,.,CSVEWGAHVNTEAFF,TGCAGCGTTGAATGGGGGGCTCATGTTAACACTGAAGCTTTCTTT
.,TRBV30,TRBJ2-2,.,CAWSGKGAGELFF,TGTGCCTGGAGTGGGAAAGGGGCCGGGGAGCTGTTTTTT
.,TRBV5-1,TRBJ1-6,.,CASSLVGSPLHF,TGCGCCAGCAGCTTGGTTGGCTCACCCCTCCACTTT
.,TRBV30,TRBJ2-7,.,CACNRAPSYEQYF,TGTGCCTGCAACAGGGCCCCCTCCTACGAGCAGTACTTC
.,TRBV25-1,TRBJ2-2,TRBD1,CASQPRTGVTGELFF,TGTGCCAGCCAGCCCCGGACAGGGGTCACCGGGGAGCTGTTTTTT
.,TRBV19,TRBJ2-4,TRBD2,CASSIGRAGDIQYF,TGTGCCAGTAGTATAGGGCGAGCGGGGGACATTCAGTACTTC
.,TRBV9,TRBJ2-5,.,CASSVGRAQETQYF,TGTGCCAGCAGCGTAGGCAGGGCCCAAGAGACCCAGTACTTC
.,TRBV5-6,TRBJ1-2,.,CASSLDVGGYTF,TGTGCCAGCAGCTTGGACGTGGGAGGCTACACCTTC
.,TRBV6-6,TRBJ1-1,.,CASSLIENTEAFF,TGTGCCAGCAGTCTAATAGAGAACACTGAAGCTTTCTTT
few,TRBV7-2,TRBJ1-4,.,CASSLVGGGDEKLFF,TGTGCCAGCAGCTTAGTGGGGGGAGGCGATGAAAAACTGTTTTTT
.,TRBV4-1,TRBJ1-4,TRBD1,CASSPKDRERVKLFF,TGCGCCAGCAGCCCAAAAGACAGGGAAAGAGTAAAACTGTTTTTT
.,TRBV4-1,TRBJ2-7,TRBD2,CASGRLAGVSYEQYF,TGCGCCAGCGGACGGCTAGCGGGGGTTTCCTACGAGCAGTACTTC
many,TRBV29-1,TRBJ2-2,.,CSVETDTGELFF,TGCAGCGTTGAAACGGACACCGGGGAGCTGTTTTTT
.,TRBV18,TRBJ1-2,TRBD1,CASSQSTGDYYGYTF,TGTGCCAGCTCACAGAGCACAGGGGATTACTATGGCTACACCTTC
few,TRBV12-5,TRBJ2-7,TRBD2,CASGLGTSFSYEQYF,TGTGCTAGTGGTTTGGGGACTAGCTTCTCCTACGAGCAGTACTTC
.,TRBV30,TRBJ2-7,.,CAWSPKSGLYF,TGTGCCTGGAGTCCCAAGAGCGGGCTGTACTTC
.,TRBV28,TRBJ2-7,.,CASSFQGNEQYF,TGTGCCAGCAGTTTTCAGGGGAACGAGCAGTACTTC